This T cell receptor beta chain derives from a study of metastatic and nonmetastatic thyroid tumors. Between the trimmed V and J ends, which lost 3 bases and 4 bases, there was a span of 16 bases. Germline loops: CDR1 MNHEY, CDR2 SMNVEV (reference sequence). This CDR3 has 15 amino acids. With MiXCR, TCRdb reprocessed the PCR reads. Of tens of thousands of clones listed, approximately 29% are singletons. Each patient came to thyroid surgery without any prior treatment (of any kind). The chain employs TRBV27 and TRBJ2-7; TRBD2 might be the D (7 bases). The source material was blood. The clonotype originates from a female donor with papillary thyroid cancer or a benign thyroid nodule (not recorded which). Some clones in this sample may be carry-over from other donors' samples. CDR3 residues: CASSLRGEGQYEQYF. The CDR3 nucleotides read TGTGCCAGCAGTTTGAGGGGGGAGGGCCAATACGAGCAGTACTTC.